These 5 T cell receptor beta chains share one sample of origin, sequenced in a study of shared clonotypes between healthy human individuals. TCRdb's table, derived via immunoSEQ multiplex PCR, lists solely in-frame clones and lacks some. The sample holds millions of clones; 95% are singletons and the top ten take 0.13%. The sequenced material came from naive CD4+ T cells sorted from blood. Subset in this sample: CD45RA+ positively selected. These receptors all stem from a man aged 18-30 years in good health.

The V gene is TRBV12-5, the J gene TRBJ2-5; 14 nucleotides match TRBD2. In germline, CDR1 is LGHNT, CDR2 FRNRAP. The CDR3 runs 17 residues. Germline trimming cut 5 bases from V and 4 bases from J; bases unmatched to any gene: 9. The CDR3 sequence: CASGQGTSGSVRETQYF. As DNA, the CDR3 is TGTGCTAGTGGTCAGGGGACTAGCGGGAGTGTCAGAGAGACCCAGTACTTC.

V usage is TRBV5-1 and J usage is TRBJ2-1, with no clear D. V gave up 2 bases and J gave up 8 bases, with 23 bases separating them. CDR1 and CDR2 from the germline V gene are SGHRS and YFSETQ. This CDR3 region has 17 residues. The CDR3 coding sequence is TGCGCCAGCAGCTTAGTTTCAGGCGCCGGCAAGAGCGATGAGCAGTTCTTC. It specifies CASSLVSGAGKSDEQFF. Variable domain in full (rest from reference TRBV5-1 and TRBJ2-1): KAGVTQTPRYLIKTRGQQVTLSCSPISGHRSVSWYQQTPGQGLQFLFEYFSETQRNKGNFPGRFSGRQFSNSRSEMNVSTLELGDSALYLCASSLVSGAGKSDEQFFGPGTRLTVL.

The chain couples TRBV7-9 to TRBJ2-7, with TRBD1 matching 7 bases. Germline CDR1 is SEHNR and CDR2 is FQNEAQ (reference sequence). After removal of 4 bases from V and 0 bases from J, the junction contained 12 bases not matched to a gene. This CDR3 has 17 amino acids. Here the CDR3 DNA reads TGTGCCAGCAGCTCCCGGACAGGTACAGTTGACTCCTACGAGCAGTACTTC. This gives the protein CASSSRTGTVDSYEQYF. Variable domain in full (rest from reference TRBV7-9 and TRBJ2-7): DTGVSQNPRHKITKRGQNVTFRCDPISEHNRLYWYRQTLGQGPEFLTYFQNEAQLEKSRLLSDRFSAERPKGSFSTLEIQRTEQGDSAMYLCASSSRTGTVDSYEQYFGPGTRLTVT.

This clone was seen a single time. The V call is TRBV5-1, the J call TRBJ1-4; no clear D. The CDR3 is made up of 15 amino acids. The germline V gene encodes CDR1 SGHRS and CDR2 YFSETQ. V lost 0 bases and J lost 8, with 14 bases in between. The CDR3 coding sequence is TGCGCCAGCAGCTTGGCCACGGGGAGTTGGGAAAAACTGTTTTTT. Translating it yields CASSLATGSWEKLFF.

The chain has TRBV7-2 and TRBJ1-6, with D possibly TRBD1 on 6 matching bases. The CDR3 extends over 19 amino acids. Germline lookup yields CDR1 SGHTA and CDR2 FQGNSA. V lost 1 base and J 0 bases, leaving 16 bases between the germline ends. The CDR3 DNA is TGTGCCAGCAGCTTAGGCGGGGGGGCAGGAAGCTCCTATAATTCACCCCTCCACTTT. Encoded protein: CASSLGGGAGSSYNSPLHF.